Listed here are 32 T cell receptor beta chains from one sample, sequenced in a study of blood T cells in healthy people across ages. Using a J-beta primer mix together with a sample-barcoded 5' primer, a second PCR was run for roughly 7 to 11 cycles. A single record per CDR3 protein comes from TCRdb applying MiXCR to the 5' RACE reads. The data show some 900,000 distinct CDR3 sequences, more than 25% seen once. The sequenced sample consisted of blood. The receptors derive from a woman over 75 in good health.

Of note for this clonotype: One end of the junction is discordant with germline, which a read error may explain. The chain uses TRBV12-3 or TRBV12-4 and TRBJ1-2, with a possible D match to TRBD1 (6 bases). CDR3 size: 15 residues. CDR3 region: CASSLQRGFIYDYTF. The DNA of the CDR3 is TGTGCCAGCAGTTTACAAAGGGGGTTTATCTATGACTACACCTTC.

In the case of this clonotype: This may arise from a read error, as a much more abundant clone is one base away. This sequence joins TRBV20-1 and TRBJ2-1, with 11 bases lining up with TRBD1. The CDR3 spans 15 residues. CDR1 and CDR2 from the germline V gene are DFQATT and SNEGSKA (reference sequence). The CDR3 sequence is CSARADRGRINGQFF. CDR3 nucleotide sequence: TGCAGTGCTAGAGCGGACAGGGGGCGAATCAATGGGCAGTTCTTC.

The table lists this clonotype with a few counts. V gene TRBV18 combines with J gene TRBJ2-6; D perhaps matches TRBD1 (6 bases). Germline V gene sequence: CDR1 KGHSH, CDR2 LQKENI. The CDR3 has 16 amino acids. V was cut by 2 bases and J by 1 base, with 9 bases left in between. The CDR3 sequence is CASSPYQGSGANVLTF. The DNA of the CDR3 is TGTGCCAGCTCACCATACCAGGGGTCTGGGGCCAACGTCCTGACTTTC.

V is TRBV5-1 and J is TRBJ2-1; TRBD2 aligns across 8 bases. The end of the DNA is better explained by TRBJ2-7, so the J call may be wrong. In germline, CDR1 is SGHRS, CDR2 YFSETQ. The CDR3 runs 15 residues. The CDR3 DNA reads TGCGCCAGCCGTCCCCGGGAGGGCTCCTACAATGAGCAGTACTTC. Translating gives CASRPREGSYNEQYF.

There are many counts of this clonotype. This chain links TRBV12-3 or TRBV12-4 with TRBJ2-1; D possibly uses TRBD1 or TRBD2 (5 bases each). This CDR3 region has 16 residues. V was pared by 6 bases and J by 5 bases, with 20 bases between. The CDR3 DNA sequence: TGTGCCAGCAGCCGTAGAGGAGGACTGGGGGACAATGAGCAGTTCTTC. This translates into CASSRRGGLGDNEQFF.

This clonotype was found many times. The J gene is TRBJ2-3, the V gene TRBV20-1; 13 positions match TRBD2. V was clipped by 4 bases and J by 8 bases; unmatched bases: 9. This CDR3 is built from 15 residues. Germline V CDR1 and CDR2: DFQATT, SNEGSKA (reference sequence). The CDR3 coding sequence is TGCAGTGCTAAAGCCGGACTAGCGGGGGCCGGTACGCAGTATTTT. This gives the protein CSAKAGLAGAGTQYF.

Details on this clonotype: Germline and junction disagree at one end, which may indicate a read error. The chain uses TRBV14 and TRBJ2-5, with 7 bases aligning to TRBD1. The CDR3 covers 16 residues. From germline, CDR1 is SGHDN and CDR2 FVKESK. CDR3 sequence (DNA): TGTGCCAGCAGCCAAGGTCACAGGGGTGGTCAAGAGACCCGGTACTTC. This gives the protein CASSQGHRGGQETRYF.

On this clonotype: This could be a read error, since a much larger clone is one nucleotide away. The rearrangement joins TRBV7-2 to TRBJ2-5; 9 nucleotides align to TRBD2. CDR1 and CDR2 from the germline V gene are SGHTA and FQGNSA. Trimming at V came to 6 bases and at J to 11 bases, leaving 19 bases not matched to a gene. The CDR3 sequence is 16 residues long. This CDR3 reads CASSLAAAGGWNEQYF. For the CDR3, the DNA is TGTGCCAGCAGTCTAGCGGCAGCGGGGGGCTGGAATGAGCAGTACTTC. The full variable domain, rest sourced from reference TRBV7-2 and TRBJ2-5, is GAGVSQSPSNKVTEKGKDVELRCDPISGHTALYWYRQSLGQGLEFLIYFQGNSAPDKSGLPSDRFSAERTGGSVSTLTIQRTQQEDSAVYLCASSLAAAGGWNEQYFGPGTRLLVL.

This clonotype was counted many times. The chain couples TRBV11-2 to TRBJ2-4; D unclear. CDR3 length equals 14 residues. Germline V lookup: CDR1 SGHAT, CDR2 FQNNGV. V was pared by 5 bases and J by 0 bases, with 8 bases between. This CDR3 reads CASSPPGAKNIQYF. CDR3 nucleotides: TGTGCCAGCAGCCCCCCGGGAGCCAAAAACATTCAGTACTTC.

This clonotype was recorded a few times. The CDR3 DNA reads TGTGCCAGCAGATATCAGGGGGGGAACACTGAAGCTTTCTTT. Its translation: CASRYQGGNTEAFF. V gene TRBV7-9 combines with J gene TRBJ1-1; 7 bases are shared with TRBD1. The germline V gene has CDR1 SEHNR and CDR2 FQNEAQ (reference sequence). The CDR3 consists of 14 residues. Trimming took 6 bases from V and 1 from J; bases not matched to a gene: 5.

This clonotype was seen at least ten times. CDR3 residues: CASSLWADQETQYF. The CDR3 DNA sequence: TGTGCCAGCAGTTTGTGGGCAGACCAAGAGACCCAGTACTTC. This chain uses TRBV12-3 or TRBV12-4 with TRBJ2-5; no reliable D call. The germline V and J ends were trimmed by 3 bases and 0 bases, with 8 bases remaining between them. There are 14 residues in the CDR3.

This clonotype was seen repeatedly, ten times or more. The genes are TRBV7-2 and TRBJ1-1, with 8 bases aligning to TRBD1. Trimming took 3 bases from V and 8 from J; bases not matched to a gene: 2. From germline, CDR1 is SGHTA and CDR2 FQGNSA. This CDR3 contains 12 residues. The CDR3 reads CASSFRDREAFF. CDR3 DNA sequence: TGTGCCAGCAGCTTCAGGGACAGGGAAGCTTTCTTT.

This clonotype was seen repeatedly, ten times or more. This sequence joins TRBV28 and TRBJ1-2; 9 nucleotides match TRBD1. The germline CDR1 and CDR2 sequences are MDHEN and SYDVKM. Losses at the gene ends were 6 bases for V and 4 bases for J; bases not matched to a gene: 6. The CDR3 runs to 14 residues. In DNA, the CDR3 is TGTGCCAGCAGGGGTACAGGGGGCGGCTATGGCTACACCTTC. It specifies CASRGTGGGYGYTF.

This clonotype turned up a few times. The chain couples TRBV14 to TRBJ1-5, with D possibly matching TRBD1 (5 bases). CDR1 and CDR2 (germline): SGHDN, FVKESK. The ends were cut back, 2 bases at V and 7 bases at J, with 18 bases in the middle. CDR3 length: 16 amino acids. The CDR3 spells CASSQYPRAQGQPQHF. As DNA, the CDR3 is TGTGCCAGCAGCCAATACCCCCGGGCGCAGGGCCAGCCCCAGCATTTT.

This chain connects TRBV7-2 to TRBJ2-5; the match to TRBD1 covers 9 bases. Germline assignment: CDR1 SGHTA and CDR2 FQGNSA. The CDR3 sequence is 15 residues long. The junction had 15 bases not matched to a gene; V was cut back by 5 bases and J by 11 bases. CDR3 in DNA: TGTGCCAGCAGCACCGGGACAGGGATCTACAATGAGCAGTACTTC. Translating it yields CASSTGTGIYNEQYF.

This clonotype was seen many times. This sequence joins TRBV24-1 and TRBJ2-3, with D possibly matching TRBD2 (6 bases). Germline V CDR1 and CDR2: KGHDR, SFDVKD. The CDR3 totals 14 residues. V was clipped by 0 bases and J by 8 bases, with 11 bases between them. The CDR3 region is CATSDLQVEGTQYF. DNA for the CDR3: TGTGCCACCAGTGATTTGCAGGTGGAGGGTACGCAGTATTTT.

The sample holds many counts of this clonotype. The chain carries TRBV7-2 and TRBJ2-6; possibly TRBD1 or TRBD2 for D (5 bases each). Germline CDR1 SGHTA, CDR2 FQGNSA. Trimming left V 5 bases short and J 2 bases short, with 10 bases between. This CDR3 region has 15 residues. The CDR3 loop reads CASSEVGAGANVLTF. In nucleotides, the CDR3 is TGTGCCAGCAGCGAAGTGGGGGCTGGGGCCAACGTCCTGACTTTC.

This clonotype was seen more than once but under ten times. This chain uses TRBV3-1 with TRBJ1-4; maybe TRBD1 (5 bases). CDR3 length equals 13 residues. CDR1 and CDR2 from the germline V gene are LGHDT and YNNKEL (reference sequence). V shed 4 bases and J shed 10 bases, with 13 bases lying between them. CDR3 amino acids: CASSRQGGGKLFF. The CDR3 DNA sequence: TGTGCCAGCAGCCGCCAGGGTGGAGGAAAACTGTTTTTT.

A note on this clonotype: This is likely a read error, given that the CDR3 carries no conserved phenylalanine or tryptophan at its end. The genes are TRBV5-1 and TRBJ2-5; D is unresolved. Germline V lookup: CDR1 SGHRS, CDR2 YFSETQ. The CDR3 length is 14 residues. The CDR3, as DNA: TGCGCCAACAGCTGGCGGACGCAGCAAGAGACCCAGTACTCC. As protein: CANSWRTQQETQYS.

J is TRBJ2-3 and V is TRBV24-1; D is undetermined. Germline CDR1 reads KGHDR; CDR2 reads SFDVKD. The CDR3 consists of 15 residues. Trimming removed 5 bases from V and 4 bases from J, with 15 bases in between. For the CDR3, the DNA is TGTGCCACCAGTGCCACGCCAGGCACGGCAGATACGCAGTATTTT. Encoded protein: CATSATPGTADTQYF.

This clonotype occurred a few times. The rearrangement uses TRBV20-1 and TRBJ1-5, with no clear D. The CDR3 spans 13 residues. The germline V and J ends were trimmed by 6 bases and 10 bases, with 19 bases remaining between them. Germline V gives CDR1 DFQATT, CDR2 SNEGSKA (reference sequence). The CDR3 sequence is CSACFGGVGPQHF. The CDR3 DNA is TGCAGTGCCTGCTTCGGCGGCGTCGGCCCCCAGCATTTT.

The chain carries TRBV12-3 or TRBV12-4 and TRBJ2-3; the D is unclear. CDR3 length: 14 amino acids. V was cut by 2 bases and J by 11 bases, with 17 bases left in between. This chain's CDR3 is CASSLSVGTDVQYF. The CDR3 DNA sequence: TGTGCCAGCAGTTTAAGTGTGGGAACAGATGTGCAGTATTTT.

This sequence joins TRBV3-1 and TRBJ1-2, with 7 bases fitting TRBD1. Germline V gene data show CDR1 as LGHDT and CDR2 as YNNKEL (reference sequence). This CDR3 contains 14 residues. Losses at the gene ends were 5 bases for V and 8 bases for J; bases not matched to a gene: 11. Here the CDR3 DNA reads TGTGCCAGCAGCGCCCACAGGGGAGTGTGGGGCTACACCTTC. Protein sequence: CASSAHRGVWGYTF.

Only a few counts were recorded for this clonotype. The CDR3, as DNA: TGCAGTGCTAGAACAGGGCCGGAGACCCAGTACTTC. Translation: CSARTGPETQYF. The rearrangement joins TRBV20-1 to TRBJ2-5; weak D call: TRBD1 (6 bases). CDR1 is DFQATT and CDR2 is SNEGSKA in the germline V gene (reference sequence). Trimming took 2 bases from V and 5 from J, leaving 9 bases between them. The CDR3 runs to 12 residues.

This chain joins TRBV6-2 or TRBV6-3 and TRBJ1-1, with 8 bases aligning to TRBD1. Trimming at V came to 4 bases and at J to 10 bases, leaving 17 bases not matched to a gene. Germline V gene sequence: CDR1 MNHEY, CDR2 SVGEGT. CDR3 length: 16 amino acids. The CDR3 sequence is CASSSRVEDRVNAAFF. The CDR3 coding sequence is TGTGCCAGCAGTTCCAGGGTAGAGGACAGGGTCAATGCAGCTTTCTTT.

A note on this clonotype: Mismatch with germline at one junction end may stem from a read error. The J gene is TRBJ2-2, the V gene TRBV5-1, with 9 positions matching TRBD1. The CDR3 is 15 residues long. Germline values: CDR1 SGHRS, CDR2 YFSETQ. CDR3 loop: CASSNGTGYAGERFF. For the CDR3, the DNA is TGCGCCAGCAGCAACGGGACAGGGTATGCCGGGGAGCGGTTTTTT.

This clonotype was detected many times. This chain uses TRBV6-2 or TRBV6-3 with TRBJ2-1; 10 positions agree with TRBD1. CDR1 and CDR2 (germline): MNHEY, SVGEGT. This CDR3 is 16 amino acids long. The junction had 7 bases not matched to a gene; V was cut back by 0 bases and J by 8 bases. The CDR3 protein is CASSYSLDRGIYEQFF. CDR3 nucleotide sequence: TGTGCCAGCAGTTACTCTCTGGACAGGGGGATCTATGAGCAGTTCTTC.

This clonotype was detected ten times or more. This chain connects TRBV7-9 to TRBJ2-7; TRBD1 matches 10 bases. The J segment lost 3 bases and the V segment lost 5 bases, leaving 16 bases of the junction unmatched. CDR3 length: 18 amino acids. From germline, CDR1 is SEHNR and CDR2 FQNEAQ (reference sequence). The DNA of the CDR3 is TGTGCCAGCAGCCTATCTTATCCAACCGGGACAGGGGACTACGAGCAGTACTTC. Amino acid sequence: CASSLSYPTGTGDYEQYF. Together with reference TRBV7-9 and TRBJ2-7, the CDR3 gives the full variable domain: DTGVSQNPRHKITKRGQNVTFRCDPISEHNRLYWYRQTLGQGPEFLTYFQNEAQLEKSRLLSDRFSAERPKGSFSTLEIQRTEQGDSAMYLCASSLSYPTGTGDYEQYFGPGTRLTVT.

This clonotype was observed many times. The V call is TRBV10-3, the J call TRBJ1-2, with TRBD1 matching over 8 bases. The V gene end was trimmed by 0 bases and the J gene end by 4 bases; junction bases not matched to a gene: 1. Germline V CDR1 and CDR2: ENHRY, SYGVKD. CDR3 length equals 14 residues. The CDR3 DNA is TGTGCCATCAGTGAGTCGGGACAGGTCTATGGCTACACCTTC. This translates into CAISESGQVYGYTF.

This clonotype was recorded many times. This chain joins TRBV4-1 and TRBJ2-1; TRBD1 might be the D (5 bases). This CDR3 comprises 15 residues. The germline V gene encodes CDR1 MGHRA and CDR2 YSYEKL. The V end was cut by 0 bases, the J end by 2 bases, with 8 bases between. The CDR3 bases are TGCGCCAGCAGCCAAGATACGGACACCTACAATGAGCAGTTCTTC. It is translated as CASSQDTDTYNEQFF.

A remark on this clonotype: A clone one base away is much larger, so this may be a read error. The chain recombines TRBV2 with TRBJ2-6, with 8 positions matching TRBD1. The CDR3 length is 13 residues. Looked up from germline, CDR1 is SNHLY and CDR2 is FYNNEI. CDR3 protein: CAGRGRGANVLTF. The CDR3 DNA is TGTGCCGGCAGGGGGCGTGGGGCCAACGTCCTGACTTTC.

The sample holds one count of this clonotype. It may be a read error: a sequence one base away is much more abundant. The V and J genes are TRBV3-1 and TRBJ1-1; no firm D call. Trimming took off 5 bases at V and 1 base at J, with 8 bases between the two ends. The CDR3 is made up of 13 amino acids. The germline V gene encodes CDR1 LGHDT and CDR2 YNNKEL (reference sequence). CDR3 residues: CASSKHANTEAFF. CDR3 sequence (DNA): TGTGCCAGCAGCAAACATGCGAACACTGAAGCTTTCTTT.